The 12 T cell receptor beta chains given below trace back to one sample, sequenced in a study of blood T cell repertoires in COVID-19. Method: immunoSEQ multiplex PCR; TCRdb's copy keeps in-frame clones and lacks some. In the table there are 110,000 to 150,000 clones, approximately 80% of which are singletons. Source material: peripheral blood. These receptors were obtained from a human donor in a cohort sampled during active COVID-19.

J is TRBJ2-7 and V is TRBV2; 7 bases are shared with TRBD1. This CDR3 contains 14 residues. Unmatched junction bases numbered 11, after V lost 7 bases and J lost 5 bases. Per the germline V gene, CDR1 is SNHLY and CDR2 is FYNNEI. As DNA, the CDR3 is TGTGCCAGCAAGCGACAGGGTCAGGGTCACGAGCAGTACTTC. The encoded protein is CASKRQGQGHEQYF.

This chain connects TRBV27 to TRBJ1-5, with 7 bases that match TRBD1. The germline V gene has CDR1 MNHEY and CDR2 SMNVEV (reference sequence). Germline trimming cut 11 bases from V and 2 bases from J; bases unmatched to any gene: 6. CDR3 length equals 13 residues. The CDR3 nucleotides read TGTGCCCCCAGGGGGTCGGGCAATCAGCCCCAGCATTTT. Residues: CAPRGSGNQPQHF.

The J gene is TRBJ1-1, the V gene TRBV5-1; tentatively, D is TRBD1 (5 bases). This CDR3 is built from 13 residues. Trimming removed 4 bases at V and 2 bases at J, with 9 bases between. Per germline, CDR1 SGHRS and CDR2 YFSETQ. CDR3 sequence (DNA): TGCGCCAGCAGCACTCAGGGAAACACTGAAGCTTTCTTT. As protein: CASSTQGNTEAFF.

The CDR3 loop is CASRGQGPGELFF. In DNA form, the CDR3 reads TGTGCCAGTAGAGGACAGGGGCCCGGGGAGCTGTTTTTT. This rearrangement joins TRBV19 to TRBJ2-2, with TRBD1 matching over 9 bases. The trim removed 6 bases at V and 6 bases at J, leaving 2 bases unmatched. Germline V gene data show CDR1 as LNHDA and CDR2 as SQIVND (reference sequence). The CDR3 totals 13 residues.

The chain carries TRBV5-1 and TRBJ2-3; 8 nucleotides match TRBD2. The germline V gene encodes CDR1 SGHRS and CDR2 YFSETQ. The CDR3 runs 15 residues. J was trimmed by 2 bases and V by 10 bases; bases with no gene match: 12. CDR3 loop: CAVIAGSILTDTQYF. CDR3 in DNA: TGCGCCGTCATAGCGGGGTCTATTCTCACAGATACGCAGTATTTT.

The CDR3 region has the DNA TGTGCCAGTAGTATACAAGGAGGACCCGTGGGCTATGGCTACACCTTC. Translation gives CASSIQGGPVGYGYTF. V is TRBV19 and J is TRBJ1-2; D is unresolved. Trimming took off 2 bases at V and 4 bases at J, with 17 bases between the two ends. CDR3 length: 16 residues. Germline V lookup: CDR1 LNHDA, CDR2 SQIVND (reference sequence).

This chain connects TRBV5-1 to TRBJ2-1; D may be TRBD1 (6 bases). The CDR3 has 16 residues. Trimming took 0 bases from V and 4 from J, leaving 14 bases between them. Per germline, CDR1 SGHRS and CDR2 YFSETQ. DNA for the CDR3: TGCGCCAGCAGCTTGGCCTCACTTACAGGGTACAATGAGCAGTTCTTC. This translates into CASSLASLTGYNEQFF. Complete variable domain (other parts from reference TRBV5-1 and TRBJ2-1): KAGVTQTPRYLIKTRGQQVTLSCSPISGHRSVSWYQQTPGQGLQFLFEYFSETQRNKGNFPGRFSGRQFSNSRSEMNVSTLELGDSALYLCASSLASLTGYNEQFFGPGTRLTVL.

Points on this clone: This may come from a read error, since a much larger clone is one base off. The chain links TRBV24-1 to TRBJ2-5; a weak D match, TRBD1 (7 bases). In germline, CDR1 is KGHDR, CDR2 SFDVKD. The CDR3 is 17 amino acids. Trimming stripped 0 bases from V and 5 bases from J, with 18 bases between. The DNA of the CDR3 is TGTGCCACCAGTGATTTGATGGAGGGGGCGGGCGGGGAGACCCAGTACTTC. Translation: CATSDLMEGAGGETQYF.

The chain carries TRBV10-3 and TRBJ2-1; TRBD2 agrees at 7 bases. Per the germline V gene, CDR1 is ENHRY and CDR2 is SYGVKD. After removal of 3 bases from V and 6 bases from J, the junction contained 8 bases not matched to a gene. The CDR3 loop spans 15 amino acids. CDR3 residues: CAISEVSGERNEQFF. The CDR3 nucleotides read TGTGCCATCAGTGAAGTAAGCGGGGAACGCAATGAGCAGTTCTTC.

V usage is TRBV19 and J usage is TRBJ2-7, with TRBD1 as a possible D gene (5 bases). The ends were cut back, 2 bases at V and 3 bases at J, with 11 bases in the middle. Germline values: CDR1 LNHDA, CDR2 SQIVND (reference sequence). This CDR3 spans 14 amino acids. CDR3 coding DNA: TGTGCCAGTAGTATAAAGGAAGACAGCTACGAGCAGTACTTC. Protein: CASSIKEDSYEQYF. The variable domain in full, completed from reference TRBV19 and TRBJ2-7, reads DGGITQSPKYLFRKEGQNVTLSCEQNLNHDAMYWYRQDPGQGLRLIYYSQIVNDFQKGDIAEGYSVSREKKESFPLTVTSAQKNPTAFYLCASSIKEDSYEQYFGPGTRLTVT.

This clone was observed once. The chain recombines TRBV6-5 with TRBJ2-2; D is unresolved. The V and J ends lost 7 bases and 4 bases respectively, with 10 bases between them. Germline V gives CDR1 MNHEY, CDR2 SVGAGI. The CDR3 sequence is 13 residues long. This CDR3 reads CASTPSGTGELFF. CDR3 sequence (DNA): TGTGCCAGCACCCCATCGGGCACCGGGGAGCTGTTTTTT.

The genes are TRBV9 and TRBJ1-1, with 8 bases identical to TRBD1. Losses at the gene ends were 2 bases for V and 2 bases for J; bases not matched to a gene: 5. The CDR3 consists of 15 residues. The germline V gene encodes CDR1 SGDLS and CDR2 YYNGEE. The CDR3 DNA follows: TGTGCCAGCAGCGTTGGACAGGGCGGTAACACTGAAGCTTTCTTT. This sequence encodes CASSVGQGGNTEAFF.